These 22 T cell receptor beta chains originate from one sample sequenced in a study of blood T cell repertoires in COVID-19. Repertoires were generated with immunoSEQ multiplex PCR, while TCRdb's copy carries only in-frame clones and drops some. This sample yields approximately 450,000 clones, of which about 85% are seen a single time; 1.5% to 2% belongs to the top ten. Sequenced sample: PBMCs or T cells enriched from blood (not recorded which). Receptors originate from a woman under 30 with acute COVID-19.

This chain joins TRBV12-3 or TRBV12-4 and TRBJ1-2; D is unclear. V dropped 6 bases and J dropped 4 bases, with 9 bases sitting between them. This CDR3 is built from 12 residues. The CDR3 DNA follows: TGTGCCAGCAGCCCTTTTCTCTATGGCTACACCTTC. Its translation is CASSPFLYGYTF.

The chain links TRBV5-6 to TRBJ1-2; D uncertain. V dropped 7 bases and J dropped 4 bases, with 8 bases sitting between them. The CDR3 covers 11 residues. Germline-derived CDR1 and CDR2 are SGHDT and YYEEEE. As DNA, the CDR3 is TGTGCCAGCGGGCTGGGCTATGGCTACACCTTC. Protein product: CASGLGYGYTF.

The genes are TRBV23-1 and TRBJ2-7, with D uncertain. TRBV23-1 is flagged as an ORF with uncertain function. CDR3 length equals 12 residues. V was cut by 1 base and J by 3 bases, with 4 bases left in between. CDR3 sequence reads: CASSQFNYEQYF. CDR3 coding DNA: TGCGCCAGCAGTCAATTCAACTACGAGCAGTACTTC.

The chain employs TRBV3-1 (or the pseudogene TRBV3-2) and TRBJ1-2, with TRBD1 as a possible D gene (5 bases). CDR3 length: 15 residues. From germline, CDR1 is LGHDT and CDR2 YNNKEL (reference sequence). V lost 0 bases and J 4 bases, leaving 12 bases between the germline ends. The chain's CDR3 is CASSQDLDTLYGYTF. The CDR3 DNA follows: TGTGCCAGCAGCCAAGATTTGGACACACTCTATGGCTACACCTTC.

The chain has TRBV6-5 and TRBJ1-6, with TRBD1 as a possible D gene (6 bases). Between the trimmed V and J ends, which lost 6 bases and 10 bases, there was a span of 19 bases. The germline CDR1 and CDR2 sequences are MNHEY and SVGAGI. The CDR3 covers 15 residues. CDR3 bases: TGTGCCAGCAGAAGTTCCCAGGGGTGGGGGTCACCCCTCCACTTT. Amino acids: CASRSSQGWGSPLHF.

For this clone: This CDR3 is also generated by other DNA sequences in the sample. The V and J genes are TRBV11-2 and TRBJ1-1; D ambiguous. CDR1 and CDR2 from the germline V gene are SGHAT and FQNNGV. Trimming cost V 1 base and J 2 bases, with 5 bases left between them. The CDR3 has 13 amino acids. The CDR3 protein is CASSLVRNTEAFF. Here the CDR3 DNA reads TGTGCCAGCAGCTTAGTGCGTAACACTGAAGCTTTCTTT.

This sequence joins TRBV27 and TRBJ2-7; 8 nucleotides match TRBD1. With V trimmed by 4 bases and J by 2 bases, 4 bases remained unmatched. The germline V gene has CDR1 MNHEY and CDR2 SMNVEV (reference sequence). The CDR3 is 14 residues long. CDR3 nucleotides: TGTGCCAGCAGTTCCCAGACAGGGGCCTACGAGCAGTACTTC. It is translated as CASSSQTGAYEQYF.

The chain links TRBV19 to TRBJ1-1; D uncertain. Trimming pared 1 base from V and 8 bases from J, leaving 8 bases between. The germline CDR1 and CDR2 sequences are LNHDA and SQIVND (reference sequence). This CDR3 region has 12 residues. CDR3 region: CASSIGAREAFF. The CDR3 DNA sequence: TGTGCCAGTAGTATAGGGGCCAGGGAAGCTTTCTTT.

V gene TRBV29-1 combines with J gene TRBJ1-1; TRBD1 aligns across 8 bases. The V gene's germline CDR1 is SQVTM and CDR2 ANQGSEA. V shed 6 bases, J shed 6 bases, and the junction held 6 bases outside the gene matches. The CDR3 extends over 12 amino acids. As DNA, the CDR3 is TGCAGCGTGGACAGGGCCGGCGCTGAAGCTTTCTTT. It translates to CSVDRAGAEAFF.

Only one count was recorded for this clone. The chain has TRBV27 and TRBJ2-1; 9 positions match TRBD2. The CDR3 sequence is 17 residues long. Germline trimming cut 6 bases from V and 4 bases from J; bases unmatched to any gene: 13. Germline values: CDR1 MNHEY, CDR2 SMNVEV (reference sequence). The CDR3 sequence: CASSKRGAVSTYNEQFF. Written as DNA, the CDR3 is TGTGCCAGCAGCAAGCGGGGGGCGGTGTCAACGTACAATGAGCAGTTCTTC.

V gene TRBV11-2 combines with J gene TRBJ1-2, with D perhaps TRBD1 (5 bases). The CDR3 loop spans 13 amino acids. Germline V CDR1 and CDR2: SGHAT, FQNNGV. V gave up 5 bases and J gave up 3 bases, with 10 bases separating them. CDR3: CASSPGGDYGYTF. DNA for the CDR3: TGTGCCAGCAGCCCGGGAGGGGACTATGGCTACACCTTC. The full variable domain, rest sourced from reference TRBV11-2 and TRBJ1-2, is EAGVAQSPRYKIIEKRQSVAFWCNPISGHATLYWYQQILGQGPKLLIQFQNNGVVDDSQLPKDRFSAERLKGVDSTLKIQPAKLEDSAVYLCASSPGGDYGYTFGSGTRLTVV.

The chain combines TRBV9 with TRBJ2-5, with TRBD2 matching 13 bases. Germline V lookup: CDR1 SGDLS, CDR2 YYNGEE. The J segment lost 5 bases and the V segment lost 4 bases, leaving 5 bases of the junction unmatched. The CDR3 has 15 residues. The DNA for the CDR3 is TGTGCCAGCAGCCCCTGGACTAGCGGGGGTGAGACCCAGTACTTC. Encoded protein: CASSPWTSGGETQYF. The full variable domain, its missing parts supplied by reference TRBV9 and TRBJ2-5, is DSGVTQTPKHLITATGQRVTLRCSPRSGDLSVYWYQQSLDQGLQFLIQYYNGEERAKGNILERFSAQQFPDLHSELNLSSLELGDSALYFCASSPWTSGGETQYFGPGTRLLVL.

The sample holds one count of this clone. The chain joins TRBV7-4 to TRBJ1-2; a weak D match, TRBD1 (5 bases). The germline V gene encodes CDR1 SGHVT and CDR2 SQSDAQ. Trimming cost V 1 base and J 5 bases, with 17 bases left between them. CDR3 length: 16 residues. The chain's CDR3 is CASSLVQGAFLYGYTF. CDR3 nucleotide sequence: TGTGCCAGCAGCTTAGTCCAGGGTGCTTTCCTGTATGGCTACACCTTC.

The chain couples TRBV6-2 or TRBV6-3 to TRBJ2-6, with TRBD1 matching over 8 bases. This CDR3 contains 18 residues. Trimming cost V 6 bases and J 0 bases; bases outside gene matches: 10. Germline CDR1 reads MNHEY; CDR2 reads SVGEGT. The CDR3 DNA reads TGTGCCAGCAGATACAAGACAGGGGCAAGCTCTGGGGCCAACGTCCTGACTTTC. Its translation: CASRYKTGASSGANVLTF.

This chain links TRBV7-3 with TRBJ2-1, with D possibly being TRBD1 (6 bases). The V end was cut by 6 bases, the J end by 6 bases, with 9 bases between. This CDR3 contains 12 residues. Per the germline V gene, CDR1 is SGHTA and CDR2 is FQGTGA. In DNA, the CDR3 is TGTGCCAGCAGTCAACAGGGCAATGAGCAGTTCTTC. Protein sequence: CASSQQGNEQFF.

This chain's CDR3 is CASSLGRGLARDEQYF. CDR3 nucleotides: TGCGCCAGCAGCTTGGGAAGGGGACTAGCCAGGGACGAGCAGTACTTC. The chain combines TRBV5-1 with TRBJ2-7, with 9 bases matching TRBD2. V gave up 0 bases and J gave up 5 bases; unmatched junction bases: 9. The CDR3 sequence is 16 residues long. Germline CDR1 and CDR2: SGHRS and YFSETQ.

The rearrangement uses TRBV7-2 and TRBJ2-3, with 8 bases that match TRBD2. After removal of 1 base from V and 2 bases from J, the junction contained 5 bases not matched to a gene. CDR3 length equals 16 residues. Looked up from germline, CDR1 is SGHTA and CDR2 is FQGNSA. CDR3: CASSLVGTRPTDTQYF. DNA for the CDR3: TGTGCCAGCAGCTTAGTCGGGACTAGGCCCACAGATACGCAGTATTTT.

The chain links TRBV7-2 to TRBJ1-5; 8 bases match TRBD1. The germline V gene encodes CDR1 SGHTA and CDR2 FQGNSA. This CDR3 contains 14 residues. The ends lost 5 bases at V and 5 bases at J; junction bases unmatched: 5. The CDR3 loop is CASSPQGAYQPQHF. CDR3 coding DNA: TGTGCCAGCAGCCCCCAGGGGGCTTATCAGCCCCAGCATTTT. Full variable domain (outside the CDR3, taken from reference TRBV7-2 and TRBJ1-5): GAGVSQSPSNKVTEKGKDVELRCDPISGHTALYWYRQSLGQGLEFLIYFQGNSAPDKSGLPSDRFSAERTGGSVSTLTIQRTQQEDSAVYLCASSPQGAYQPQHFGDGTRLSIL.

J is TRBJ1-5 and V is TRBV7-2; TRBD1 might be the D (5 bases). The germline V and J ends were trimmed by 5 bases and 5 bases, with 13 bases remaining between them. The CDR3 loop spans 14 amino acids. In germline, CDR1 is SGHTA, CDR2 FQGNSA. DNA of the CDR3: TGTGCCAGCAGCCACCTGGGGGACTATCAGCCCCAGCATTTT. It yields the protein CASSHLGDYQPQHF.

This CDR3 reads CASSVVLGQTYGYTF. CDR3 coding DNA: TGTGCCAGCAGCGTTGTACTGGGGCAGACCTATGGCTACACCTTC. The V and J genes are TRBV7-2 and TRBJ1-2; D may be TRBD1 (5 bases). The length of the CDR3 is 15 residues. Trimming stripped 5 bases from V and 4 bases from J, with 17 bases between. Germline values: CDR1 SGHTA, CDR2 FQGNSA. The full variable domain, completed using reference TRBV7-2 and TRBJ1-2, is GAGVSQSPSNKVTEKGKDVELRCDPISGHTALYWYRQSLGQGLEFLIYFQGNSAPDKSGLPSDRFSAERTGGSVSTLTIQRTQQEDSAVYLCASSVVLGQTYGYTFGSGTRLTVV.

This rearrangement joins TRBV27 to TRBJ1-1; perhaps TRBD1 as D (5 bases). Germline values: CDR1 MNHEY, CDR2 SMNVEV (reference sequence). There are 14 residues in the CDR3. The V end lost 8 bases, the J end lost 2 bases, and 15 bases lay between the germline ends. The CDR3 loop is CASRGGTGNTEAFF. The CDR3 DNA follows: TGTGCCAGCCGGGGAGGGACGGGAAACACTGAAGCTTTCTTT.

This clone was observed a handful of times. The chain links TRBV7-8 to TRBJ1-5, with a possible D match to TRBD1 (6 bases). The germline V gene encodes CDR1 SGHVS and CDR2 FQNEAQ. V was clipped by 4 bases and J by 0 bases, with 13 bases between them. CDR3 length: 16 amino acids. The CDR3: CASSSRTDYSNQPQHF. The CDR3 DNA reads TGTGCCAGCAGCTCCCGGACAGATTATAGCAATCAGCCCCAGCATTTT.